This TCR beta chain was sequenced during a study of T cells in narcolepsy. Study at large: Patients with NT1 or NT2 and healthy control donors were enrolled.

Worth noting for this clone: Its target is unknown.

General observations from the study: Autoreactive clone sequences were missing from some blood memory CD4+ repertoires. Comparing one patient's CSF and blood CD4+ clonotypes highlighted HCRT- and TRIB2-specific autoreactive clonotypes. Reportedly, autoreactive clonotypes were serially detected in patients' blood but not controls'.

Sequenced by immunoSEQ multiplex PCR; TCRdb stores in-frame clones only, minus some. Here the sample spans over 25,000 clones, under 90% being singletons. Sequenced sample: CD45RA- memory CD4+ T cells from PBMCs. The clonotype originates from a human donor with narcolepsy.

CDR3 protein: CATDGSSGANVLTF. In DNA, the CDR3 is TGTGCCACCGACGGTTCGTCTGGGGCCAACGTCCTGACTTTC. The rearrangement joins TRBV10-3 to TRBJ2-6; D not resolved. V dropped 10 bases and J dropped 1 base, with 11 bases sitting between them. The CDR3 is made up of 14 amino acids. The germline V gene encodes CDR1 ENHRY and CDR2 SYGVKD.